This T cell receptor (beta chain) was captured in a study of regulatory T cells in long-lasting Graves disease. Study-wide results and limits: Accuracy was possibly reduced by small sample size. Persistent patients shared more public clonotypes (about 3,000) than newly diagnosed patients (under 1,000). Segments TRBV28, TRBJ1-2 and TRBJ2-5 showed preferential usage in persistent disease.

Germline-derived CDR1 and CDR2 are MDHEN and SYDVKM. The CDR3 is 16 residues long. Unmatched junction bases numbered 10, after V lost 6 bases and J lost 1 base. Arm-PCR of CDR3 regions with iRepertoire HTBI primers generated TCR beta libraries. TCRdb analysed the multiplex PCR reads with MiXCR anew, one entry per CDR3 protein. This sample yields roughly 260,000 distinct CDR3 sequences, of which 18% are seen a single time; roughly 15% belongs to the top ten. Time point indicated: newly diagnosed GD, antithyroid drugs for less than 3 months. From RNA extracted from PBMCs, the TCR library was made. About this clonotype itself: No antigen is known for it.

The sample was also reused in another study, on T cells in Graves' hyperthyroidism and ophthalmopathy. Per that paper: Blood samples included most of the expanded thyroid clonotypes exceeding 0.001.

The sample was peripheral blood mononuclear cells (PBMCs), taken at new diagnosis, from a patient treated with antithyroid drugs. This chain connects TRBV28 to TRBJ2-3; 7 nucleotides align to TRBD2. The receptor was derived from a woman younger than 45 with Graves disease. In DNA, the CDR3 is TGTGCCAGCAGCCCAGCAGGCAGCGGGGGCACAGATACGCAGTATTTT. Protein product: CASSPAGSGGTDTQYF.